The TCR beta chain described here comes from a study of T-cell reconstitution after alpha-beta-depleted transplantation in children. Study observations and caveats: Expanded graft clones, several hundred of them, were reportedly the source of alpha-beta T cells about two months after transplant. Surviving recipient T cells and thymic progenitors underlay high day-60 TCRbeta diversity in some patients. Hyperexpanded clones declined; after one year, newly produced T cells mostly supplied diversity.

Comment on this clonotype: Its target is not known.

Trimming left V 2 bases short and J 12 bases short, with 16 bases between. This CDR3 contains 12 residues. The germline gives CDR1 GTSNPN, CDR2 SVGIG (reference sequence). It was with unique molecular identifiers that the TCRbeta library was prepared. TCRdb called the PCR reads again in MiXCR, with one record for every CDR3 protein. The sample holds approximately 170,000 distinct CDR3 sequences, around 10% seen once. This TCR was sampled from a boy between 2 and 10 years old with acute myeloid leukemia, due to receive a stem cell transplant. V gene TRBV30 combines with J gene TRBJ1-1; D is undetermined. Sequencing used PBMCs, obtained before TCRalphabeta/CD19-depleted stem cell transplant. The CDR3 here is CAWSSNAVLTFF. CDR3 DNA: TGTGCCTGGAGTAGTAATGCCGTCTTGACTTTCTTT. The full variable domain, in which reference TRBV30 and TRBJ1-1 provide the parts outside the CDR3, is SQTIHQWPATLVQPVGSPLSLECTVEGTSNPNLYWYRQAAGRGLQLLFYSVGIGQISSEVPQNLSASRPQDRQFILSSKKLLLSDSGFYLCAWSSNAVLTFFGQGTRLTVV.